Following are 25 T cell receptor beta chains from one sample sequenced in a study of response to subunit inactivated influenza vaccine. TCRdb re-derived calls from the RT-PCR reads in MiXCR, one entry per CDR3 protein. This table holds just over 300,000 distinct CDR3 sequences, around 22% found once. The material sequenced was PBMCs from blood, taken about 20 months after vaccination. These receptors all stem from a man aged 50-75 years who received an inactivated influenza vaccine.

The genes are TRBV28 and TRBJ2-2, with no clear D. CDR1 is MDHEN and CDR2 is SYDVKM in the germline V gene. The V and J ends lost 1 base and 4 bases respectively, with 13 bases between them. The CDR3 is made up of 16 amino acids. The CDR3 nucleotides read TGTGCCAGCAGTTTATCGGTTAGTTGGCGCACCGGGGAGCTGTTTTTT. It encodes CASSLSVSWRTGELFF.

A few counts support this clonotype. The chain links TRBV4-2 to TRBJ1-1; D ambiguous. Germline lookup yields CDR1 LGHNA and CDR2 YNFKEQ. The CDR3 contains 15 residues. The V and J ends lost 2 bases and 1 base respectively, with 11 bases between them. In DNA, the CDR3 is TGTGCCAGCAGCCAAATTCTTAGTGGGAACACTGAAGCTTTCTTT. Amino acids: CASSQILSGNTEAFF.

The chain is built from TRBV29-1 and TRBJ2-5, with TRBD2 matching over 10 bases. The CDR3 loop spans 15 amino acids. Germline-derived CDR1 and CDR2 are SQVTM and ANQGSEA. V dropped 4 bases and J dropped 5; count of bases not matched to a gene: 10. The CDR3 bases are TGCAGCGTTGTTTTTCTAGCGGGAGTCGGGGAGACCCAGTACTTC. Protein product: CSVVFLAGVGETQYF.

This clonotype was observed a handful of times. V gene TRBV2 combines with J gene TRBJ2-3; 9 bases are shared with TRBD1. Losses at the gene ends were 5 bases for V and 2 bases for J; bases not matched to a gene: 8. The CDR3 extends over 16 amino acids. From germline, CDR1 is SNHLY and CDR2 FYNNEI. The CDR3 bases are TGTGCCAGCAGTAGGGACAGGGAACCCCTCACAGATACGCAGTATTTT. Translating it yields CASSRDREPLTDTQYF.

At least ten counts were recorded for this clonotype. This chain joins TRBV20-1 and TRBJ1-1; tentative D call: TRBD1 (5 bases). V dropped 4 bases and J dropped 8 bases, with 20 bases sitting between them. Germline CDR1 and CDR2: DFQATT and SNEGSKA (reference sequence). The CDR3 runs to 14 residues. The CDR3 region is CSANFVGGSAEAFF. The DNA for the CDR3 is TGCAGTGCTAATTTCGTCGGGGGATCCGCCGAAGCTTTCTTT.

This clonotype was found a few times. This chain connects TRBV20-1 to TRBJ1-5; 8 bases map to TRBD1. Looked up from germline, CDR1 is DFQATT and CDR2 is SNEGSKA (reference sequence). The V and J ends lost 3 bases and 4 bases, in that order; junction bases with no gene match: 17. This CDR3 has 18 amino acids. CDR3 amino acids: CSASANRGVIWKNQPQHF. The CDR3 DNA reads TGCAGTGCTAGTGCCAACAGGGGGGTGATTTGGAAAAATCAGCCCCAGCATTTT.

This clonotype was seen only a few times. The V and J genes are TRBV12-3 or TRBV12-4 and TRBJ2-1; D remains ambiguous. The CDR3 spans 11 residues. Deletions cut 7 bases from V and 4 bases from J, with 5 bases between. Here the CDR3 DNA reads TGTGCCAGCATCTTTTACAATGAGCAGTTCTTC. Translating it yields CASIFYNEQFF.

This clonotype was observed at least ten times. The chain employs TRBV7-2 and TRBJ1-5; TRBD1 matches 9 bases. The trim removed 5 bases at V and 7 bases at J, leaving 9 bases unmatched. This CDR3 has 15 residues. Germline V gives CDR1 SGHTA, CDR2 FQGNSA. This CDR3 reads CASSPIGQGTQPQHF. CDR3 in DNA: TGTGCCAGCAGCCCCATCGGACAGGGGACGCAGCCCCAGCATTTT.

This clonotype was counted only a few times. The gene calls are TRBV5-4 and TRBJ2-3, with TRBD1 matching over 12 bases. J lost 7 bases, V lost 2 bases, and 8 bases had no gene match. CDR3 length: 16 amino acids. Germline CDR1 is SGHNT and CDR2 is YYREEE (reference sequence). The CDR3 sequence: CASSFPGTGGWNTQYF. The CDR3 nucleotides are TGTGCCAGCAGCTTTCCCGGGACAGGGGGCTGGAATACGCAGTATTTT.

This clonotype was seen a handful of times. This sequence joins TRBV29-1 and TRBJ1-5; D is unclear. Trimming took 4 bases from V and 10 from J, leaving 8 bases between them. This CDR3 comprises 10 residues. Germline V gives CDR1 SQVTM, CDR2 ANQGSEA. CDR3: CSVALKPQHF. Here the CDR3 DNA reads TGCAGCGTTGCTCTTAAACCCCAGCATTTT.

The chain carries TRBV11-2 and TRBJ1-1; D is undetermined. Germline V gives CDR1 SGHAT, CDR2 FQNNGV. Trimming shortened V by 3 bases and J by 6 bases, and 14 bases separated the two germline ends. This CDR3 spans 14 amino acids. CDR3 residues: CASSFDILRAEAFF. CDR3 bases: TGTGCCAGCAGCTTTGACATCCTTAGGGCTGAAGCTTTCTTT.

The chain combines TRBV14 with TRBJ2-2, with TRBD1 matching 9 bases. CDR3 length: 18 amino acids. The J segment lost 5 bases and the V segment lost 4 bases, leaving 14 bases of the junction unmatched. Per germline, CDR1 SGHDN and CDR2 FVKESK. This CDR3 is CASSPPIGTGFKTGELFF. Here the CDR3 DNA reads TGTGCCAGCAGCCCGCCTATCGGGACAGGGTTCAAGACCGGGGAGCTGTTTTTT.

The chain employs TRBV5-1 and TRBJ2-1; TRBD1 is a possible D gene (6 bases). Trimming took off 0 bases at V and 5 bases at J, with 12 bases between the two ends. This CDR3 comprises 15 residues. Germline CDR1 SGHRS, CDR2 YFSETQ. CDR3 loop: CASSLGPQGNNEQFF. CDR3 coding DNA: TGCGCCAGCAGCTTGGGGCCACAGGGAAACAATGAGCAGTTCTTC. Drawing the rest from reference TRBV5-1 and TRBJ2-1, the complete variable domain is KAGVTQTPRYLIKTRGQQVTLSCSPISGHRSVSWYQQTPGQGLQFLFEYFSETQRNKGNFPGRFSGRQFSNSRSEMNVSTLELGDSALYLCASSLGPQGNNEQFFGPGTRLTVL.

The chain combines TRBV10-3 with TRBJ2-7; TRBD2 might be the D (6 bases). Trimming removed 0 bases from V and 6 bases from J, with 12 bases in between. The CDR3 totals 14 residues. Germline-derived CDR1 and CDR2 are ENHRY and SYGVKD. CDR3 in amino acids: CAISESTGGGEQYF. The CDR3 DNA sequence: TGTGCCATCAGTGAGTCGACCGGGGGAGGCGAGCAGTACTTC.

The V gene is TRBV7-2, the J gene TRBJ2-7; D may be TRBD1 (5 bases). This CDR3 is built from 14 residues. CDR1 is SGHTA and CDR2 is FQGNSA in the germline V gene. Deletions cut 1 base from V and 6 bases from J, with 13 bases between. The CDR3 protein is CASSLGQGSGEQYF. CDR3 DNA sequence: TGTGCCAGCAGCTTAGGGCAGGGAAGTGGCGAGCAGTACTTC. The whole variable domain, remainder taken from reference TRBV7-2 and TRBJ2-7, is GAGVSQSPSNKVTEKGKDVELRCDPISGHTALYWYRQSLGQGLEFLIYFQGNSAPDKSGLPSDRFSAERTGGSVSTLTIQRTQQEDSAVYLCASSLGQGSGEQYFGPGTRLTVT.

The chain couples TRBV7-7 to TRBJ2-5, with D tentatively TRBD2 (6 bases). CDR1 SSHAT and CDR2 FNYEAQ come from the germline V gene (reference sequence). Trimming stripped 1 base from V and 5 bases from J, with 14 bases between. The CDR3 consists of 15 residues. CDR3 DNA: TGTGCCAGCAGCTTAGGCCTCCGCGGAGGGGAGACCCAGTACTTC. It codes for CASSLGLRGGETQYF. The whole variable domain, remainder taken from reference TRBV7-7 and TRBJ2-5, is GAGVSQSPRYKVTKRGQDVTLRCDPISSHATLYWYQQALGQGPEFLTYFNYEAQPDKSGLPSDRFSAERPEGSISTLTIQRTEQRDSAMYRCASSLGLRGGETQYFGPGTRLLVL.

The V call is TRBV7-9, the J call TRBJ1-6; no reliable D call. The CDR3 has 14 amino acids. Germline values: CDR1 SEHNR, CDR2 FQNEAQ (reference sequence). Deletions cut 3 bases from V and 8 bases from J, with 11 bases between. The CDR3 bases are TGTGCCAGCAGCTTGGGTGGGGTGTATTCACCCCTCCACTTT. Translation: CASSLGGVYSPLHF. Supplemented by reference TRBV7-9 and TRBJ1-6, the full variable domain reads DTGVSQNPRHKITKRGQNVTFRCDPISEHNRLYWYRQTLGQGPEFLTYFQNEAQLEKSRLLSDRFSAERPKGSFSTLEIQRTEQGDSAMYLCASSLGGVYSPLHFGNGTRLTVT.

This clonotype was detected many times. The rearrangement joins TRBV29-1 to TRBJ1-2; D is possibly TRBD1 (6 bases). The CDR3 totals 12 residues. Germline V gene data show CDR1 as SQVTM and CDR2 as ANQGSEA. V was pared by 4 bases and J by 7 bases, with 13 bases between. The CDR3 reads CSVGFGGSGYTF. Written as DNA, the CDR3 is TGCAGCGTTGGTTTCGGGGGCTCTGGCTACACCTTC.

The rearrangement links TRBV6-5 to TRBJ2-7, with 10 bases identical to TRBD2. Germline CDR1 reads MNHEY; CDR2 reads SVGAGI. Trimming at V came to 4 bases and at J to 0 bases, leaving 3 bases not matched to a gene. There are 15 residues in the CDR3. CDR3 protein: CASSSLAGTSYEQYF. The CDR3 DNA sequence: TGTGCCAGCAGTTCACTAGCGGGGACCTCCTACGAGCAGTACTTC.

This chain uses TRBV28 with TRBJ2-2, with D perhaps matching TRBD1 or TRBD2 (6 bases each). V lost 6 bases and J 5 bases, leaving 19 bases between the germline ends. This CDR3 is built from 16 residues. Germline-derived CDR1 and CDR2 are MDHEN and SYDVKM. CDR3 sequence reads: CASSPGDSTGTGELFF. In nucleotides, the CDR3 is TGTGCCAGCAGCCCAGGGGACTCTACTGGGACCGGGGAGCTGTTTTTT.

The V gene is TRBV19, the J gene TRBJ2-1, with TRBD2 matching over 7 bases. The CDR3 is 16 amino acids. Germline values: CDR1 LNHDA, CDR2 SQIVND (reference sequence). Trimming cost V 2 bases and J 1 base; bases outside gene matches: 5. The CDR3 loop is CASSIPGLYSYNEQFF. The CDR3 DNA reads TGTGCCAGTAGTATACCGGGACTATATTCCTACAATGAGCAGTTCTTC.

The chain combines TRBV6-2 or TRBV6-3 with TRBJ1-2, with D possibly matching TRBD1 (5 bases). The CDR3 is made up of 20 amino acids. Germline values: CDR1 MNHEY, CDR2 SVGEGT. V lost 0 bases, J lost 3 bases, and 26 bases lay in between. CDR3 sequence reads: CASSYSFISLPRDGYYGYTF. The CDR3 DNA reads as TGTGCCAGCAGTTACTCTTTTATTTCCCTCCCCCGGGACGGCTACTATGGCTACACCTTC.

This clonotype was seen a handful of times. One end of the junction is discordant with germline, which a read error may explain. This chain links TRBV7-7 with TRBJ2-2; D possibly uses TRBD1 or TRBD2 (5 bases each). Germline CDR1 reads SSHAT; CDR2 reads FNYEAQ (reference sequence). The CDR3 extends over 17 amino acids. The CDR3 DNA reads TGTGCTAGCAGCTCGGGACCTAGAGGGCCGAACACCGGGGAGCTGTTTTTT. It specifies CASSSGPRGPNTGELFF.

Of note for this clonotype: The missing conserved phenylalanine or tryptophan at the end of this CDR3 makes a read error likely. This chain links TRBV14 with TRBJ2-1; the D is unclear. The CDR3 consists of 16 residues. V lost 0 bases and J 7 bases, leaving 16 bases between the germline ends. Germline V gene sequence: CDR1 SGHDN, CDR2 FVKESK. CDR3 bases: TGTGCCAGCAGCCAAGATTTTGGACCACAGCATAATGAGCAGTTCTCC. It codes for CASSQDFGPQHNEQFS.

This clonotype was seen only a few times. The chain has TRBV6-2 or TRBV6-3 and TRBJ1-5, with D possibly being TRBD1 (5 bases). This CDR3 has 12 residues. Germline assignment: CDR1 MNHEY and CDR2 SVGEGT. With 5 bases removed from V and 7 bases from J, the gap between germline ends came to 9 bases. CDR3 bases: TGTGCCAGCAGTCCTCGGGGGCAGCCCCAGCATTTT. Its protein product is CASSPRGQPQHF.